This T cell receptor (beta chain) was recorded in a study of cytomegalovirus exposure and HLA in healthy donors. Notes on this clone: No antigen is known for it.

The study ran its PCR with 60 Vbeta and 13 Jbeta primers. Produced via immunoSEQ multiplex PCR; TCRdb's table is partial and in-frame only. The data hold about 200,000 clones, with about 79% observed a single time. Overall study findings and caveats: Because they were indistinguishable, some V segments, including TRBV6-2 and TRBV6-3, were excluded.

Trimming removed 5 bases from V and 4 bases from J, with 12 bases in between. CDR3 length equals 14 residues. Germline V gene data show CDR1 as SEHNR and CDR2 as FQNEAQ (reference sequence). This receptor was obtained from a male donor in good health and CMV-seronegative. The J gene is TRBJ1-3, the V gene TRBV7-9; D uncertain. The sample was PBMCs. The CDR3 sequence: CASSGPRSGNTIYF. The CDR3 DNA is TGTGCCAGCAGCGGCCCCCGGAGCGGAAACACCATATATTTT.